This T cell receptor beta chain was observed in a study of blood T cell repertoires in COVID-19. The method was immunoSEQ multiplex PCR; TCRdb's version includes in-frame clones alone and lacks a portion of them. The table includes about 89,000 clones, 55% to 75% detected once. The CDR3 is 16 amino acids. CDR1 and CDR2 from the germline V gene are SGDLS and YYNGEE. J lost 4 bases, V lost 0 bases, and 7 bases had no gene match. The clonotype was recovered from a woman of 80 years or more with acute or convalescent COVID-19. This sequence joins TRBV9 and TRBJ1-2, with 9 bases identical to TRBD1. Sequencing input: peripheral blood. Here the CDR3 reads CASSVEDRGSSYGYTF. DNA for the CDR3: TGTGCCAGCAGCGTAGAGGACAGGGGTAGTAGCTATGGCTACACCTTC.